Reported below is one T cell receptor (beta chain). Antigen: not known. Surgery cases with the highest brain T cell transcript signatures were chosen for sequencing. Pre-surgery treatment included at least one anti-epileptic drug. This sample was included in a study of brain T cells in children with intractable seizures. Study-wide results and limits: Absence of clones before surgery may stem from lower sequencing depth. Patients' HCMV serostatus was unknown; virus specificity rests on CDR3 similarity alone.

Sequencing was performed with immunoSEQ multiplex PCR; in TCRdb, only in-frame clones are kept and a portion is missing. The table lists 110,000 or so clones, 85% to 95% of them singletons, with roughly 4% in the top ten. CDR1 and CDR2 from the germline V gene are SGHVS and FQNEAQ. V dropped 4 bases and J dropped 1; count of bases not matched to a gene: 10. The CDR3 is made up of 17 amino acids. V is TRBV7-8 and J is TRBJ2-5; 9 bases agree with TRBD2. This receptor was identified in a boy in the first two years of life with hemimegalencephaly and intractable seizures. The sequencing used peripheral blood, collected at surgery. The CDR3 DNA reads TGTGCCAGCAGCTCGGGACTGTCTAGCGGGGCCCAAGAGACCCAGTACTTC. Protein product: CASSSGLSSGAQETQYF.